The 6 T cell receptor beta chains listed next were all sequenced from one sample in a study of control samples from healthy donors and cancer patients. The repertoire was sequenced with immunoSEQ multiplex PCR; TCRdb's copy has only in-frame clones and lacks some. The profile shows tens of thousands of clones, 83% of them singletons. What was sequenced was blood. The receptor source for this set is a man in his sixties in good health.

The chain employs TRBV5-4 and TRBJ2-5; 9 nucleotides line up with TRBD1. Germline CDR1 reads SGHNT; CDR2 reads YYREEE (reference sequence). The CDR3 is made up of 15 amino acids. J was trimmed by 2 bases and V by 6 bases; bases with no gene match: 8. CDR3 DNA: TGTGCCAGCACCACGAGGGGGACAGGGCAAGAGACCCAGTACTTC. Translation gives CASTTRGTGQETQYF.

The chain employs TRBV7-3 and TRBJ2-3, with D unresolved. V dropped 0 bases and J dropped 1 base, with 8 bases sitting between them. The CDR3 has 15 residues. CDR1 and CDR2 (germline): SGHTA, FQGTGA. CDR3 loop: CASSLTVWGTDTQYF. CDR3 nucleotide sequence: TGTGCCAGCAGCTTAACCGTTTGGGGCACAGATACGCAGTATTTT.

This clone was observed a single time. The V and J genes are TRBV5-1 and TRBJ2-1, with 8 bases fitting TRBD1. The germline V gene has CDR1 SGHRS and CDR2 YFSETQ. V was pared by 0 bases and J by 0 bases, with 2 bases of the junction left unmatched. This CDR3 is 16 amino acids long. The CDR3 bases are TGCGCCAGCAGCTTGGAGACAGGGGTCTCCTACAATGAGCAGTTCTTC. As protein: CASSLETGVSYNEQFF.

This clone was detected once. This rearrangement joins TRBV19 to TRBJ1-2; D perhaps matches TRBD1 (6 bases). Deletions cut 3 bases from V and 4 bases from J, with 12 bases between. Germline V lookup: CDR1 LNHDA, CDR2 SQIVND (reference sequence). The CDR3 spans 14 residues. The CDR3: CASSITGRGYGYTF. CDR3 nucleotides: TGTGCCAGTAGTATCACAGGGCGCGGCTATGGCTACACCTTC.

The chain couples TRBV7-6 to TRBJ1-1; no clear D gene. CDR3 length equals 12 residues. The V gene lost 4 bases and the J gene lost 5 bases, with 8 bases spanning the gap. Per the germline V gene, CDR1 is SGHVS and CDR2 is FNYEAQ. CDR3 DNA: TGTGCCAGCAGCTCGGGGAGGACTGAAGCTTTCTTT. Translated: CASSSGRTEAFF.

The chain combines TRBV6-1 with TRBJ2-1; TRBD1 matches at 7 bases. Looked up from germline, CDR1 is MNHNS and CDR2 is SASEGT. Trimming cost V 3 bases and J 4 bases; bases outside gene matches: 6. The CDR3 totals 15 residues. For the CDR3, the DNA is TGTGCCAGCAGTGAGGGGCAGGGGGATTACAATGAGCAGTTCTTC. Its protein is CASSEGQGDYNEQFF.